This TCR beta chain stems from a study of blood T cell repertoires in COVID-19. Overall study context: Spain, Italy and the United States supplied samples that represented acute and convalescent COVID-19. From T cells, B-cell-depleted T cells, or PBMCs came the material, which was cDNA or gDNA.

Per the germline V gene, CDR1 is SGHTS and CDR2 is YDEGEE. V lost 4 bases, J lost 7 bases, and 18 bases lay in between. The CDR3 is 15 amino acids. Original processing methods: Amplifying reference gene primers gave estimates of nucleated cell counts. Assay: immunoSEQ multiplex PCR; the TCRdb copy retains only in-frame clones and omits some. V and J calls and clone size are copied from that table; D and trimming were computed from the DNA. The sample has some 300,000 clones; approximately 88% are singletons. What was sequenced was peripheral blood. The sequence was obtained from a woman younger than 45 who had recovered from COVID-19. This chain links TRBV5-8 with TRBJ1-5, with a possible D match to TRBD1 (5 bases). Here the CDR3 reads CASSHIRGVEQPQHF. Written as DNA, the CDR3 is TGTGCCAGCAGCCACATCCGGGGGGTTGAGCAGCCCCAGCATTTT.